The clone carrying this TCR beta chain has at least ten counts. Its target is not known. RNA transcripts yielded amplified TCR beta CDR3 regions. First-round RT-PCR targeting the TCR CDR3 was performed with the HTBI primer set. TCRdb independently ran MiXCR on the multiplex PCR reads; one entry per CDR3 protein. The sample consists of about 690,000 distinct CDR3 sequences, roughly 17% of them appearing once. V gave up 0 bases and J gave up 4 bases, with 10 bases separating them. Per the germline V gene, CDR1 is MNHEY and CDR2 is SMNVEV (reference sequence). The CDR3 sequence is 14 residues long. This record belongs to a study of T cells in Graves' hyperthyroidism and ophthalmopathy. Study-wide results and limits: Ophthalmopathy onset followed model prediction by a median around 6.6 months. The majority of expanded thyroid clonotypes above 0.001 also appeared in blood.

Used for diagnoses were clinical symptoms, serum thyroxine and TRAb, thyroid ultrasound and orbital computed tomography. The PBMCs were taken from over 9.5 ml of fresh peripheral blood. The chain recombines TRBV27 with TRBJ2-7, with D perhaps matching TRBD1 (5 bases). This clonotype was sampled from a middle-aged man with Graves' hyperthyroidism. The specimen sequenced was blood. CDR3: CASSLSSGWYEQYF. The DNA for the CDR3 is TGTGCCAGCAGTTTATCATCAGGGTGGTACGAGCAGTACTTC.